This T cell receptor beta chain was retrieved from a study of T cell repertoires in cytomegalovirus infection. At the level of the study: Public TCR beta signatures were indicative of both CMV infection and a matching HLA type.

Notes on the study in general: Summed public TCR beta family frequency identified CMV carriers bearing the relevant HLA. HLA-C-restricted CMV clonotypes gave the most frequent clonotype in two of eight donors.

The CDR3 has 16 amino acids. V was shortened by 2 bases and J by 2 bases, with 13 bases between the two germline ends. Germline V gene lookup returns CDR1 MDHEN and CDR2 SYDVKM. This clonotype was counted between two and nine times. The antigen is unknown. TCRdb reanalysed the reads using MiXCR and keeps one entry per CDR3 protein. The sample lists 600,000 to 700,000 distinct CDR3 sequences; approximately 33% were seen once. This specimen was cultured PBMCs, taken from culture after CMV antigen stimulation. This TCR came from a human donor in good health (CMV status not recorded). Some clones in this sample may be carry-over from other donors' samples. The genes are TRBV28 and TRBJ1-5; D is perhaps TRBD1 (6 bases). CDR3 nucleotide sequence: TGTGCCAGCAGTTTAGGGGGCCGGGGGGGCAATCAGCCCCAGCATTTT. It codes for CASSLGGRGGNQPQHF.